At least ten counts were recorded for the clone carrying this TCR beta chain. Its antigen remains unidentified. This sample was included in a study of blood T cells in healthy people across ages. A second PCR, run for about 7 to 11 cycles, used a sample-barcoded 5' primer plus a J-beta primer mix. TCRdb reanalysed the 5' RACE reads using MiXCR and keeps one entry per CDR3 protein. The sample includes some 880,000 distinct CDR3 sequences, around 34% of them seen just once. Trimming took 4 bases from V and 1 from J, leaving 3 bases between them. CDR1 and CDR2 from the germline V gene are SGDLS and YYNGEE. This CDR3 has 13 amino acids. Study-level results: It was not possible, with unsorted PBMCs, to conclusively compare naive and antigen-experienced cells.

The sequencing input was blood. The sequence came from a man between 18 and 29 years old in good health. The chain employs TRBV9 and TRBJ2-6; no definite D call. CDR3 protein: CASSTSGANVLTF. The DNA for the CDR3 is TGTGCCAGCAGCACGTCTGGGGCCAACGTCCTGACTTTC.